The rows below give T cell receptor beta chains drawn from one sample of a study of blood T cells in healthy people across ages. TCRdb re-called the 5' RACE reads with MiXCR, one entry per CDR3 protein. The repertoire consists of more than 800,000 distinct CDR3 sequences, with around 26% occurring once and the leading ten covering roughly a sixth. The sample comprised blood. Receptors originate from a woman aged 80 or over in good health. Both conserved end residues are part of each CDR3. A D gene is named only where the DNA matches it firmly. Size values are once, few and many counts, or a class for expanded clones, and some rows have none.

D gene,V gene,CDR3 length,J gene,clone size,CDR3 protein,CDR3 DNA
.,TRBV6-6,16,TRBJ2-2,.,CASSYSRVTNTGELFF,TGTGCCAGCAGTTACTCGAGGGTAACGAACACCGGGGAGCTGTTTTTT
TRBD1,TRBV20-1,16,TRBJ1-5,.,CSARDRTGGFGQPQHF,TGCAGTGCTAGAGATCGAACAGGGGGCTTCGGGCAGCCCCAGCATTTT
TRBD2,TRBV7-8,15,TRBJ2-5,many,CASSLYRREQETQYF,TGTGCCAGCAGCTTGTATCGGCGGGAGCAAGAGACCCAGTACTTC
.,TRBV12-3/TRBV12-4,11,TRBJ1-1,many,CASTNSLGAFF,TGTGCCAGCACCAACTCCCTCGGGGCTTTCTTT
TRBD1,TRBV7-2,15,TRBJ2-1,many,CASSPGTGGFDEQFF,TGTGCCAGCAGCCCCGGGACAGGGGGCTTTGATGAGCAGTTCTTC
.,TRBV7-8,14,TRBJ2-7,many,CASSPWTAKYEQYF,TGTGCCAGCAGCCCGTGGACAGCGAAATACGAGCAGTACTTC
.,TRBV6-2/TRBV6-3,15,TRBJ1-6,few,CASRTRDTDNSPLHF,TGTGCCAGCAGAACCCGGGACACCGATAATTCACCCCTCCACTTT
.,TRBV24-1,16,TRBJ2-1,many,CATSRTSGRGRNEQFF,TGTGCCACCAGTCGGACCTCTGGGAGGGGGCGGAATGAGCAGTTCTTC
TRBD1,TRBV12-3/TRBV12-4,11,TRBJ1-1,few,CASRGGSEAFF,TGTGCCAGCCGAGGGGGCTCTGAAGCTTTCTTT
.,TRBV4-1,14,TRBJ2-7,.,CASSSREGSYEQYF,TGCGCCAGCAGCTCCCGAGAGGGCTCCTACGAGCAGTACTTC
.,TRBV6-2/TRBV6-3,15,TRBJ2-3,many,CASSYRGLAPDTQYF,TGTGCCAGCAGTTACAGGGGGTTGGCCCCCGATACGCAGTATTTT
.,TRBV5-1,14,TRBJ1-2,many,CASSSRQAANGYTF,TGCGCCAGCAGCTCCAGACAGGCGGCGAATGGCTACACCTTC
.,TRBV20-1,16,TRBJ1-5,many,CSARVEQGQFHQPQHF,TGCAGTGCTAGAGTCGAACAAGGACAGTTCCATCAGCCCCAGCATTTT
TRBD1,TRBV6-6,14,TRBJ2-1,.,CATSGTGIYNEQFF,TGTGCCACTTCCGGGACAGGGATTTACAATGAGCAGTTCTTC
.,TRBV6-1,13,TRBJ2-1,.,CASSPQGGSRQFF,TGTGCCAGCTCTCCCCAGGGAGGATCGCGGCAGTTCTTC